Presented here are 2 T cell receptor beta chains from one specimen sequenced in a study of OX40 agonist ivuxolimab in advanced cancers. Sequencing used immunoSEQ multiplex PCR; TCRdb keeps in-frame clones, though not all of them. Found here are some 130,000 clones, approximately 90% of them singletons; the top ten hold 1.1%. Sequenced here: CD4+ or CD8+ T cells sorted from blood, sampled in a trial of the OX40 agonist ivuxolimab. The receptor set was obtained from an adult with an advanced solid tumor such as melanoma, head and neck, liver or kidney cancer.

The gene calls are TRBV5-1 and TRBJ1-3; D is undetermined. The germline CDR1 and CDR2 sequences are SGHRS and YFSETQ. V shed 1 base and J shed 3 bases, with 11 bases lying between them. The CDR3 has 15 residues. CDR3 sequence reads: CASSLSSGVGNTIYF. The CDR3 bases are TGCGCCAGCAGCTTGTCGTCCGGGGTTGGAAACACCATATATTTT.

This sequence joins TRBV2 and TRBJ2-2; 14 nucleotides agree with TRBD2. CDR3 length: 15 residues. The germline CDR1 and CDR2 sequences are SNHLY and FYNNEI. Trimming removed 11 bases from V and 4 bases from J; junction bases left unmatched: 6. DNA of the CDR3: TGTGCCGGGAAGACTAGCGGGAGGGCCACCGGGGAGCTGTTTTTT. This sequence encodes CAGKTSGRATGELFF.